This note documents a single TCR beta chain sequence. V gave up 2 bases and J gave up 0 bases; unmatched junction bases: 7. This CDR3 spans 17 amino acids. Germline CDR1 and CDR2: SEHNR and FQNEAQ (reference sequence). TCRdb re-derived calls from the 5' RACE reads in MiXCR, one entry per CDR3 protein. The table lists hundreds of thousands of distinct CDR3 sequences, roughly 8% of them singletons, with 0.85% to 1% in the top ten. These data belong to a study of identical twins. These data were likewise used in another study, on yellow fever vaccine responses in identical twins.

The chain has TRBV7-9 and TRBJ1-1; TRBD1 agrees at 9 bases. The sequence was collected from a woman between 18 and 30 years old in good health. Sequenced material: PBMCs. The CDR3 spells CASSLTGTGRVNTEAFF. In nucleotides, the CDR3 is TGTGCCAGCAGCTTAACCGGGACAGGGAGAGTGAACACTGAAGCTTTCTTT.